Below are 28 T cell receptor beta chains sequenced from a single sample in a study of blood T cell repertoires in COVID-19. Sequenced by immunoSEQ multiplex PCR; TCRdb stores in-frame clones only, minus some. Of some 290,000 clones listed, 85% to 90% are singletons. The source material was peripheral blood. These receptors were collected from a woman in her twenties or thirties with COVID-19, enrolled during active disease.

Worth noting for this clone: Other DNA sequences in the same sample also yield this CDR3. The chain combines TRBV5-1 with TRBJ2-7; D is perhaps TRBD1 (6 bases). The CDR3 length is 14 residues. Germline V lookup: CDR1 SGHRS, CDR2 YFSETQ. V was shortened by 2 bases and J by 2 bases, with 11 bases between the two germline ends. The CDR3 bases are TGCGCCAGCAGCTTAACAGGGAGCCCCTACGAGCAGTACTTC. Amino acid sequence: CASSLTGSPYEQYF.

This clone was found once. The gene calls are TRBV6-5 and TRBJ2-7, with 9 bases identical to TRBD1. The J segment lost 9 bases and the V segment lost 6 bases, leaving 12 bases of the junction unmatched. The germline V gene encodes CDR1 MNHEY and CDR2 SVGAGI. CDR3 length: 14 residues. CDR3 bases: TGTGCCAGCAGAGTGAAGGTGGGACAGGGCGGGCAGTACTTC. It translates to CASRVKVGQGGQYF.

The genes are TRBV19 and TRBJ1-2; 8 nucleotides line up with TRBD1. This CDR3 spans 14 amino acids. The V segment lost 6 bases and the J segment 1 base; nucleotides outside the gene matches: 4. Germline values: CDR1 LNHDA, CDR2 SQIVND (reference sequence). The DNA for the CDR3 is TGTGCCAGTAGCGGACAGGGTCTTAACTATGGCTACACCTTC. It translates to CASSGQGLNYGYTF. Looking up the rest from reference TRBV19 and TRBJ1-2 gives the full variable domain: DGGITQSPKYLFRKEGQNVTLSCEQNLNHDAMYWYRQDPGQGLRLIYYSQIVNDFQKGDIAEGYSVSREKKESFPLTVTSAQKNPTAFYLCASSGQGLNYGYTFGSGTRLTVV.

The J gene is TRBJ2-7, the V gene TRBV6-6; D gene unclear. This CDR3 spans 12 amino acids. The germline V gene encodes CDR1 MNHNY and CDR2 SVGAGI (reference sequence). V was shortened by 6 bases and J by 7 bases, with 13 bases between the two germline ends. The CDR3 DNA reads as TGTGCCAGCAGGGAGTTAGGTGAAGAGCAGTACTTC. It specifies CASRELGEEQYF.

The rearrangement links TRBV4-2 to TRBJ2-3; D perhaps matches TRBD2 (5 bases). Between the trimmed V and J ends, which lost 4 bases and 6 bases, there was a span of 11 bases. The CDR3 is 13 amino acids. Germline lookup yields CDR1 LGHNA and CDR2 YNFKEQ. The CDR3 bases are TGTGCCAGCAGCCCGTCCCGCGGGGATACGCAGTATTTT. The encoded protein is CASSPSRGDTQYF.

The V and J genes are TRBV5-6 and TRBJ2-7; D is undetermined. Trimming removed 6 bases at V and 5 bases at J, with 15 bases between. The CDR3 runs to 13 residues. Germline CDR1 and CDR2: SGHDT and YYEEEE. The CDR3 DNA is TGTGCCAGCACCCCCACGGGTTTACACGAGCAGTACTTC. Its protein product is CASTPTGLHEQYF.

The V gene is TRBV28, the J gene TRBJ1-2; tentative D call: TRBD1 (5 bases). The V end was cut by 7 bases, the J end by 5 bases, with 17 bases between. The CDR3 has 14 amino acids. The V gene's germline CDR1 is MDHEN and CDR2 SYDVKM. CDR3 nucleotide sequence: TGTGCCAGCAACCCGGTAGGGGTTGGGTATGGCTACACCTTC. Residues: CASNPVGVGYGYTF.

As regards this clone: This same CDR3 is encoded by further DNA sequences in the sample. The chain is built from TRBV6-2 or TRBV6-3 and TRBJ2-5; 10 nucleotides agree with TRBD2. Per the germline V gene, CDR1 is MNHEY and CDR2 is SVGEGT. V shed 5 bases, J shed 1 base, and the junction held 1 base outside the gene matches. This CDR3 region has 14 residues. CDR3 residues: CASSRTSGQETQYF. The CDR3 DNA reads as TGTGCCAGCAGTCGGACTAGCGGCCAAGAGACCCAGTACTTC.

The rearrangement uses TRBV7-6 and TRBJ2-7; 10 bases match TRBD1. This CDR3 has 15 residues. Germline CDR1 and CDR2: SGHVS and FNYEAQ. V lost 6 bases, J lost 6 bases, and 11 bases stayed unmatched. Here the CDR3 reads CASRHYPTGGGEQYF. CDR3 bases: TGTGCCAGCAGACATTACCCGACAGGGGGCGGCGAGCAGTACTTC.

The V gene is TRBV6-1, the J gene TRBJ2-5; 8 nucleotides align to TRBD2. This CDR3 has 15 amino acids. With V trimmed by 7 bases and J by 5 bases, 12 bases remained unmatched. Germline V gene sequence: CDR1 MNHNS, CDR2 SASEGT. CDR3 in DNA: TGTGCCAGCACCGGGGGGGGAGGGCAAAGGGAGACCCAGTACTTC. It specifies CASTGGGGQRETQYF.

This clone was found once. The rearrangement uses TRBV12-3 or TRBV12-4 and TRBJ2-5; weak D call: TRBD2 (5 bases). The V end was cut by 8 bases, the J end by 5 bases, with 9 bases between. This CDR3 contains 11 residues. In DNA form, the CDR3 reads TGTGCCAGCTCTATAGCGGAGACCCAGTACTTC. Its protein is CASSIAETQYF.

J is TRBJ1-2 and V is TRBV6-1, with D tentatively TRBD1 (6 bases). V was clipped by 0 bases and J by 2 bases, with 13 bases between them. Germline CDR1 is MNHNS and CDR2 is SASEGT. The CDR3 runs to 16 residues. The DNA of the CDR3 is TGTGCCAGCAGTGAAGCGCTTGCCAGGGGAAACTATGGCTACACCTTC. It is translated as CASSEALARGNYGYTF.

The V call is TRBV19, the J call TRBJ1-6; 8 nucleotides align to TRBD1. CDR1 and CDR2 from the germline V gene are LNHDA and SQIVND (reference sequence). This CDR3 has 14 amino acids. V lost 8 bases to trimming and J lost 9 bases; unmatched junction nucleotides: 9. The chain's CDR3 is CASRTGTGGSPLHF. The CDR3 nucleotides read TGTGCCAGTCGGACCGGGACAGGCGGTTCACCCCTCCACTTT.

The rearrangement uses TRBV14 and TRBJ1-2, with 7 bases identical to TRBD1. The CDR3 sequence is 15 residues long. Germline loops: CDR1 SGHDN, CDR2 FVKESK. V lost 4 bases and J lost 4; bases outside the gene matches: 9. CDR3 nucleotide sequence: TGTGCCAGCAGCCCTTCCCGACAGGGCGGCTATGGCTACACCTTC. It is translated as CASSPSRQGGYGYTF.

This clone was seen once. This chain links TRBV9 with TRBJ2-7, with a tentative D call TRBD2 (6 bases). CDR3 size: 15 residues. In germline, CDR1 is SGDLS, CDR2 YYNGEE. The V end was cut by 4 bases, the J end by 3 bases, with 17 bases between. Here the CDR3 reads CASSPGAGIYYEQYF. Written as DNA, the CDR3 is TGTGCCAGCAGCCCTGGGGCGGGGATCTACTACGAGCAGTACTTC. Together with reference TRBV9 and TRBJ2-7, the CDR3 gives the full variable domain: DSGVTQTPKHLITATGQRVTLRCSPRSGDLSVYWYQQSLDQGLQFLIQYYNGEERAKGNILERFSAQQFPDLHSELNLSSLELGDSALYFCASSPGAGIYYEQYFGPGTRLTVT.

The rearrangement joins TRBV6-4 to TRBJ2-1, with 13 bases matching TRBD2. Looked up from germline, CDR1 is MRHNA and CDR2 is SNTAGT. The CDR3 is 16 amino acids. V shed 6 bases and J 7 bases; nucleotides not matched to a gene: 9. The CDR3 sequence is CASSPRLAGGRNEQFF. The CDR3 DNA follows: TGTGCCAGCAGCCCTAGACTAGCGGGAGGAAGAAATGAGCAGTTCTTC.

As DNA, the CDR3 is TGTGCCTGGAGAGAGACGGAGCCCAGCTCCTATAATTCACCCCTCCACTTT. As protein: CAWRETEPSSYNSPLHF. J is TRBJ1-6 and V is TRBV30; D is undetermined. Germline V CDR1 and CDR2: GTSNPN, SVGIG (reference sequence). The CDR3 has 17 residues. Trimming took 3 bases from V and 0 from J, leaving 15 bases between them.

The chain uses TRBV7-6 and TRBJ2-2; 8 positions match TRBD1. Losses at the gene ends were 4 bases for V and 6 bases for J; bases not matched to a gene: 7. There are 15 residues in the CDR3. Germline V gene data show CDR1 as SGHVS and CDR2 as FNYEAQ. The CDR3 is CASSSGTGVPGELFF. CDR3 bases: TGTGCCAGCAGCTCGGGGACAGGCGTCCCCGGGGAGCTGTTTTTT. The full variable domain, with the rest looked up from reference TRBV7-6 and TRBJ2-2, is GAGVSQSPRYKVTKRGQDVALRCDPISGHVSLYWYRQALGQGPEFLTYFNYEAQQDKSGLPNDRFSAERPEGSISTLTIQRTEQRDSAMYRCASSSGTGVPGELFFGEGSRLTVL.

This clone was recorded once. The chain uses TRBV24-1 and TRBJ2-1; D might be TRBD2 (7 bases). The ends were cut back, 2 bases at V and 0 bases at J, with 19 bases in the middle. The CDR3 is made up of 19 amino acids. The germline V gene encodes CDR1 KGHDR and CDR2 SFDVKD. The CDR3: CATSDSGGRGMLSYNEQFF. The DNA for the CDR3 is TGTGCCACCAGTGATTCCGGGGGGCGAGGGATGCTCTCCTACAATGAGCAGTTCTTC.

This chain connects TRBV28 to TRBJ2-4, with 8 bases identical to TRBD1. CDR3 length equals 16 residues. Germline CDR1 reads MDHEN; CDR2 reads SYDVKM. The ends lost 3 bases at V and 3 bases at J; junction bases unmatched: 7. The DNA of the CDR3 is TGTGCCAGCAGTTTGGTGGACAGGGTGAGCAAAAACATTCAGTACTTC. It translates to CASSLVDRVSKNIQYF.

The rearrangement joins TRBV11-2 to TRBJ2-7, with 10 bases fitting TRBD1. This CDR3 has 14 residues. Germline V gene sequence: CDR1 SGHAT, CDR2 FQNNGV. V was clipped by 0 bases and J by 6 bases; unmatched bases: 2. The DNA of the CDR3 is TGTGCCAGCAGCTTAGATAGGACAGGGGGCGAGCAGTACTTC. Translated: CASSLDRTGGEQYF.

J is TRBJ2-3 and V is TRBV5-1, with 11 bases that match TRBD1. This CDR3 is 14 amino acids long. The trim removed 7 bases at V and 3 bases at J, leaving 4 bases unmatched. Germline CDR1 SGHRS, CDR2 YFSETQ. The CDR3 DNA is TGCGCCAGCGGGGGACAGGGGGAAACAGATACGCAGTATTTT. Its protein is CASGGQGETDTQYF.

The rearrangement links TRBV5-6 to TRBJ1-1; tentatively, D is TRBD1 (5 bases). V shed 3 bases and J shed 10 bases, with 16 bases lying between them. CDR1 SGHDT and CDR2 YYEEEE come from the germline V gene. There are 13 residues in the CDR3. The CDR3 here is CASSSLRGNGAFF. CDR3 DNA sequence: TGTGCCAGCAGCTCACTACGGGGGAACGGAGCTTTCTTT.

The V gene is TRBV5-4, the J gene TRBJ1-5; the match to TRBD1 covers 8 bases. The V gene's germline CDR1 is SGHNT and CDR2 YYREEE (reference sequence). There are 16 residues in the CDR3. Trimming at V came to 4 bases and at J to 3 bases, leaving 9 bases not matched to a gene. The CDR3 coding sequence is TGTGCCAGCAGCCTTGGTGGGACAGGCGTCAATCAGCCCCAGCATTTT. Amino acids: CASSLGGTGVNQPQHF.

The chain uses TRBV27 and TRBJ1-5; D is possibly TRBD1 (6 bases). The ends were cut back, 2 bases at V and 4 bases at J, with 15 bases in the middle. CDR1 MNHEY and CDR2 SMNVEV come from the germline V gene (reference sequence). The CDR3 sequence is 16 residues long. CDR3 region: CASSLRGGYRNQPQHF. CDR3 nucleotide sequence: TGTGCCAGCAGTTTAAGGGGGGGATATAGAAATCAGCCCCAGCATTTT.

This clone was seen only once. The chain links TRBV28 to TRBJ1-5; 10 bases map to TRBD1. The germline gives CDR1 MDHEN, CDR2 SYDVKM. This CDR3 has 15 amino acids. With V trimmed by 5 bases and J by 6 bases, 7 bases remained unmatched. The CDR3 reads CASSPTGGESQPQHF. CDR3 bases: TGTGCCAGCAGTCCGACAGGGGGCGAAAGTCAGCCCCAGCATTTT.

This rearrangement joins TRBV7-2 to TRBJ2-7, with 9 bases that match TRBD2. The CDR3 spans 14 residues. The germline V gene has CDR1 SGHTA and CDR2 FQGNSA. Trimming removed 5 bases from V and 6 bases from J; junction bases left unmatched: 8. The CDR3 loop reads CASSAYSGRFEQYF. The CDR3 bases are TGTGCCAGCAGCGCCTATAGCGGGAGATTCGAGCAGTACTTC. The variable domain in full, with the rest retrieved from reference TRBV7-2 and TRBJ2-7, is GAGVSQSPSNKVTEKGKDVELRCDPISGHTALYWYRQSLGQGLEFLIYFQGNSAPDKSGLPSDRFSAERTGGSVSTLTIQRTQQEDSAVYLCASSAYSGRFEQYFGPGTRLTVT.

The rearrangement links TRBV29-1 to TRBJ2-1; 11 positions match TRBD2. Germline CDR1 SQVTM, CDR2 ANQGSEA. Trimming took 3 bases from V and 10 from J; bases not matched to a gene: 11. The CDR3 has 15 amino acids. The CDR3 DNA is TGCAGCGTTGATAATAGCGGGAGGGCCTTTAGGGAGCAGTTCTTC. As protein: CSVDNSGRAFREQFF.